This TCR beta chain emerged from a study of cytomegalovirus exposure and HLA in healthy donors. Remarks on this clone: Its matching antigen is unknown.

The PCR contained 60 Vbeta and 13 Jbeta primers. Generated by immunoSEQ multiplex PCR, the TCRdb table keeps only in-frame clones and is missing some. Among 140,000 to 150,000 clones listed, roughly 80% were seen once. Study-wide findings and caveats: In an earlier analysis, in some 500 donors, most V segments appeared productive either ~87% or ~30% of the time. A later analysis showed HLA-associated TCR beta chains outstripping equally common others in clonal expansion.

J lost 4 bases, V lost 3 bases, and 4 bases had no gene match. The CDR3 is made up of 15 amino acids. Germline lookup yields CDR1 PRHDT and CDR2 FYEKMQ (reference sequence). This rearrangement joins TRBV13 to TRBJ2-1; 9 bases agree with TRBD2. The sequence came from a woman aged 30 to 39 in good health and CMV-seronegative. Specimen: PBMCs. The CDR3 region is CASSLGGGVYNEQFF. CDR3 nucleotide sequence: TGTGCCAGCAGCTTGGGCGGGGGGGTGTACAATGAGCAGTTCTTC.